The 26 T cell receptor beta chains listed next were all sequenced from one sample in a study of control samples from healthy donors and cancer patients. The data were produced by immunoSEQ multiplex PCR, yet TCRdb's version contains in-frame clones alone and is incomplete. Here the sample spans 100,000 to 150,000 clones, roughly 86% being singletons. The sequenced sample was PBMCs. These receptors were taken from a man aged 45-60 years with head and neck cancer.

J is TRBJ1-6 and V is TRBV4-2, with 12 bases fitting TRBD1. Germline lookup yields CDR1 LGHNA and CDR2 YNFKEQ. This CDR3 contains 16 residues. J was trimmed by 9 bases and V by 4 bases; bases with no gene match: 7. The CDR3 reads CASSLRDRGLGSPLHF. Written as DNA, the CDR3 is TGTGCCAGCAGCCTCCGGGACAGGGGGCTTGGTTCACCCCTCCACTTT.

The table lists this clone with a count of one. This chain connects TRBV11-2 to TRBJ1-3, with 7 bases fitting TRBD1. V dropped 6 bases and J dropped 1; count of bases not matched to a gene: 3. The germline V gene has CDR1 SGHAT and CDR2 FQNNGV. The CDR3 spans 14 residues. The CDR3 coding sequence is TGTGCCAGCAGAGAACAGGGGTCTGGAAACACCATATATTTT. Its protein is CASREQGSGNTIYF.

The V call is TRBV7-9, the J call TRBJ1-5; possibly TRBD1 for D (5 bases). This CDR3 has 16 residues. V lost 5 bases and J lost 5, with 19 bases in between. Germline CDR1 is SEHNR and CDR2 is FQNEAQ (reference sequence). CDR3 sequence (DNA): TGTGCCAGCAGCCCGAGTGGGGGTTTAGAGGATCAGCCCCAGCATTTT. Its translation is CASSPSGGLEDQPQHF.

The rearrangement links TRBV21-1 to TRBJ2-7; no check of the table's D call, TRBD1, against the DNA was made. TRBV21-1 is listed as a pseudogene. CDR3 length equals 17 residues. This CDR3 reads CASSSLGTGTGGYEQYF. The CDR3 DNA reads TGTGCCAGCAGCTCCCTGGGGACCGGGACAGGGGGCTACGAGCAGTACTTC.

The chain uses TRBV28 and TRBJ2-1, with D tentatively TRBD1 (5 bases). Germline CDR1 and CDR2: MDHEN and SYDVKM. Trimming shortened V by 0 bases and J by 6 bases, and 9 bases separated the two germline ends. The CDR3 has 14 amino acids. The CDR3 DNA reads TGTGCCAGCAGTTTATGGGACAATCTCAATGAGCAGTTCTTC. Amino acid sequence: CASSLWDNLNEQFF.

This rearrangement joins TRBV7-9 to TRBJ2-5; possibly TRBD2 for D (5 bases). The CDR3 sequence is 15 residues long. V gave up 0 bases and J gave up 3 bases, with 11 bases separating them. The V gene's germline CDR1 is SEHNR and CDR2 FQNEAQ (reference sequence). The CDR3 DNA is TGTGCCAGCAGCTTAGCGCTGGCGGGTGAAGAGACCCAGTACTTC. It yields the protein CASSLALAGEETQYF.

This rearrangement joins TRBV21-1 to TRBJ1-3; the table's D gene call, TRBD1, was not cross checked with the DNA. TRBV21-1 is a recognized pseudogene. This CDR3 is 17 amino acids long. CDR3 in DNA: TGTGCCAGCAGCAAAGTAACTTGGGCAGTCTCTGGAAACACCATATATTTT. Its protein product is CASSKVTWAVSGNTIYF.

The rearrangement links TRBV5-1 to TRBJ2-7; 8 nucleotides align to TRBD1. V shed 2 bases, J shed 5 bases, and the junction held 12 bases outside the gene matches. The CDR3 runs to 16 residues. Germline assignment: CDR1 SGHRS and CDR2 YFSETQ. The CDR3 DNA sequence: TGCGCCAGCAGCTTCCGGGACAGGCCCCGCGAAGACGAGCAGTACTTC. This encodes CASSFRDRPREDEQYF.

The V call is TRBV9, the J call TRBJ2-1, with a weak D call TRBD2 (5 bases). V dropped 4 bases and J dropped 10 bases, with 18 bases sitting between them. The CDR3 contains 14 residues. Germline CDR1 reads SGDLS; CDR2 reads YYNGEE. CDR3 sequence (DNA): TGTGCCAGCAGCCCCTCGGAGGAGTACGGAGAGCAGTTCTTC. It yields the protein CASSPSEEYGEQFF. Filled out from reference TRBV9 and TRBJ2-1, the complete variable domain reads DSGVTQTPKHLITATGQRVTLRCSPRSGDLSVYWYQQSLDQGLQFLIQYYNGEERAKGNILERFSAQQFPDLHSELNLSSLELGDSALYFCASSPSEEYGEQFFGPGTRLTVL.

The chain has TRBV6-2 or TRBV6-3 and TRBJ1-6, with a possible D match to TRBD1 (5 bases). The CDR3 is 14 amino acids. Per germline, CDR1 MNHEY and CDR2 SVGEGT. V shed 2 bases and J shed 8 bases, with 10 bases lying between them. The DNA of the CDR3 is TGTGCCAGCAGTTACCCAGGGAATTATTCACCCCTCCACTTT. Amino acids: CASSYPGNYSPLHF.

This clone was seen a handful of times. The chain uses TRBV5-8 and TRBJ2-7; D ambiguous. Germline V gene lookup returns CDR1 SGHTS and CDR2 YDEGEE. Between the trimmed V and J ends, which lost 0 bases and 2 bases, there was a span of 9 bases. This CDR3 is built from 14 residues. The CDR3 reads CASSLGDKTYEQYF. DNA for the CDR3: TGTGCCAGCAGCTTGGGAGACAAAACCTACGAGCAGTACTTC.

The chain is built from TRBV9 and TRBJ1-4; D is undetermined. The germline V gene encodes CDR1 SGDLS and CDR2 YYNGEE. The V end lost 3 bases, the J end lost 8 bases, and 17 bases lay between the germline ends. The CDR3 covers 15 residues. The CDR3 spells CASSGGFSTAEKLFF. The CDR3 DNA reads TGTGCCAGCAGCGGAGGGTTTTCGACGGCGGAAAAACTGTTTTTT.

The chain uses TRBV7-9 and TRBJ2-7; the D gene is possibly TRBD2 (5 bases). This CDR3 spans 14 amino acids. Trimming left V 0 bases short and J 1 base short, with 7 bases between. Germline loops: CDR1 SEHNR, CDR2 FQNEAQ (reference sequence). The CDR3 sequence is CASSLAGGSYEQYF. CDR3 in DNA: TGTGCCAGCAGCTTAGCCGGCGGGTCCTACGAGCAGTACTTC.

The V gene is TRBV29-1, the J gene TRBJ2-7, with a possible D match to TRBD2 (6 bases). V shed 1 base and J shed 5 bases, with 6 bases lying between them. The CDR3 loop spans 11 amino acids. Germline V gene sequence: CDR1 SQVTM, CDR2 ANQGSEA. CDR3: CSVEGGDEQYF. CDR3 sequence (DNA): TGCAGCGTTGAAGGGGGGGACGAGCAGTACTTC.

The chain has TRBV18 and TRBJ1-1; D is uncertain. The V end was cut by 4 bases, the J end by 4 bases, with 19 bases between. Germline V gene sequence: CDR1 KGHSH, CDR2 LQKENI. The CDR3 contains 16 residues. The CDR3 region has the DNA TGTGCCAGCTCACGGACTACAGTTGGGGTGGGCACTGAAGCTTTCTTT. Protein product: CASSRTTVGVGTEAFF.

The chain carries TRBV7-3 and TRBJ2-5; 8 nucleotides agree with TRBD2. Germline V gene lookup returns CDR1 SGHTA and CDR2 FQGTGA. Trimming took 5 bases from V and 4 from J; bases not matched to a gene: 9. CDR3 size: 15 residues. The CDR3 DNA follows: TGTGCCAGCAGCCATAAGACTAGCGCCGGAGAGACCCAGTACTTC. It specifies CASSHKTSAGETQYF.

V gene TRBV6-5 combines with J gene TRBJ1-1; the D gene is possibly TRBD1 (5 bases). CDR3 length: 14 amino acids. CDR1 and CDR2 from the germline V gene are MNHEY and SVGAGI. V lost 2 bases, J lost 1 base, and 8 bases lay in between. DNA for the CDR3: TGTGCCAGCAGTTACGGCAGGGCGAACACTGAAGCTTTCTTT. Encoded protein: CASSYGRANTEAFF.

The chain combines TRBV5-5 with TRBJ1-5; 8 positions agree with TRBD1. The CDR3 length is 15 residues. CDR1 is SGHKS, CDR2 YYEKEE, per germline (reference sequence). V lost 0 bases, J lost 1 base, and 0 bases stayed unmatched. The CDR3 sequence: CASSLGQGSNQPQHF. The DNA for the CDR3 is TGTGCCAGCAGCTTGGGACAGGGGAGCAATCAGCCCCAGCATTTT.

This clone appeared a single time. This chain uses TRBV10-3 with TRBJ1-5; 8 positions agree with TRBD1. The CDR3 totals 12 residues. Germline CDR1 reads ENHRY; CDR2 reads SYGVKD. With V trimmed by 8 bases and J by 7 bases, 4 bases remained unmatched. The CDR3 coding sequence is TGTGCCATCGCGACAGGGGACCAGCCCCAGCATTTT. Protein: CAIATGDQPQHF.

This clone was detected only a few times. The rearrangement links TRBV6-2 or TRBV6-3 to TRBJ2-1, with 14 bases aligning to TRBD2. The CDR3 extends over 19 amino acids. J lost 0 bases, V lost 0 bases, and 4 bases had no gene match. Germline values: CDR1 MNHEY, CDR2 SVGEGT. CDR3 protein: CASSYSGLAGGPSYNEQFF. DNA for the CDR3: TGTGCCAGCAGTTACTCCGGACTAGCGGGAGGCCCCTCCTACAATGAGCAGTTCTTC.

This clone appeared a single time. The rearrangement uses TRBV28 and TRBJ2-7, with 9 nucleotides matching TRBD1. V lost 5 bases, J lost 3 bases, and 5 bases stayed unmatched. The CDR3 is made up of 14 amino acids. Germline-derived CDR1 and CDR2 are MDHEN and SYDVKM. CDR3 sequence reads: CASSKDRGYYEQYF. The CDR3 region has the DNA TGTGCCAGCAGTAAGGACAGGGGATACTACGAGCAGTACTTC.

The CDR3 sequence is CASSPLQGARTEAFF. DNA for the CDR3: TGTGCCAGCAGTCCCCTCCAGGGGGCACGCACTGAAGCTTTCTTT. The V call is TRBV6-5, the J call TRBJ1-1, with 8 nucleotides matching TRBD1. In germline, CDR1 is MNHEY, CDR2 SVGAGI. V shed 5 bases and J 4 bases; nucleotides not matched to a gene: 9. CDR3 length equals 15 residues.

The CDR3 DNA reads as TGTGCCTGGAGGACCGAGCAGGCTCGAACTGAAGCTTTCTTT. The encoded protein is CAWRTEQARTEAFF. J is TRBJ1-1 and V is TRBV30; D remains unclear. V shed 3 bases and J shed 5 bases, with 16 bases lying between them. The CDR3 sequence is 14 residues long. Germline V gene data show CDR1 as GTSNPN and CDR2 as SVGIG (reference sequence).

The chain employs TRBV7-2 and TRBJ1-1, with a possible D match to TRBD1 (5 bases). Germline V gene lookup returns CDR1 SGHTA and CDR2 FQGNSA. Trimming stripped 3 bases from V and 1 base from J, with 15 bases between. The CDR3 length is 16 residues. The CDR3 loop reads CASSLLRQIPNTEAFF. The CDR3 coding sequence is TGTGCCAGCAGCTTGTTGAGACAGATACCGAACACTGAAGCTTTCTTT. Using reference TRBV7-2 and TRBJ1-1 for the parts outside the CDR3, the full variable domain is GAGVSQSPSNKVTEKGKDVELRCDPISGHTALYWYRQSLGQGLEFLIYFQGNSAPDKSGLPSDRFSAERTGGSVSTLTIQRTQQEDSAVYLCASSLLRQIPNTEAFFGQGTRLTVV.

The genes are TRBV12-3 or TRBV12-4 and TRBJ1-6, with 7 bases that match TRBD1. The CDR3 consists of 13 residues. V lost 7 bases, J lost 7 bases, and 4 bases stayed unmatched. The CDR3 loop is CASNTGVNSPLHF. The CDR3 DNA is TGTGCCAGCAATACAGGGGTCAATTCACCCCTCCACTTT.

This chain links TRBV10-1 with TRBJ2-1; D not resolved. Trimming shortened V by 1 base and J by 1 base, and 8 bases separated the two germline ends. Per germline, CDR1 WNHNN and CDR2 SYGVQD (reference sequence). The CDR3 is made up of 15 amino acids. Here the CDR3 DNA reads TGCGCCAGCAGTGAGTACGGCATATCCTACAATGAGCAGTTCTTC. Its protein is CASSEYGISYNEQFF.